Included here is one TCR beta chain sequence, with context. Its antigen is unknown. The sample belongs to a study of T cell responses to AZD1222 COVID-19 vaccine. Study outcomes and limitations: Receipt of two AZD1222 doses was followed by a rise in Spike-specific TCR breadth and depth. Possibly, clonal diversity was underestimated; donors were largely white British and included more females. Spike as a whole was targeted by vaccine-associated CD4 TCRs, dominant at 160-218 and 743-854.

Only in-frame clones appear in the TCRdb table, and some are missing; sequencing was by immunoSEQ multiplex PCR. The repertoire holds around 140,000 clones, with around nine tenths as singletons. Recipients boosted at about 4 weeks or about 12 weeks are pooled. The sample in question was peripheral blood, obtained 28 days after the second AZD1222 dose. This sequence originates from an adult who received the AZD1222 COVID-19 vaccine.

The DNA for the CDR3 is TGTGCCAGCATGCCTGACTGGGGCCAAGAGACCCAGTACTTC. As protein: CASMPDWGQETQYF. The V call is TRBV6-5, the J call TRBJ2-5; the D is unclear. The germline V gene encodes CDR1 MNHEY and CDR2 SVGAGI. Trimming removed 7 bases from V and 1 base from J, with 13 bases in between. The CDR3 extends over 14 amino acids.